Each of the 29 T cell receptor beta chains below was sequenced from the same sample in a study of blood T cell repertoires in COVID-19. Repertoires were generated with immunoSEQ multiplex PCR, while TCRdb's copy carries only in-frame clones and drops some. The top ten hold about 1.1% of the sample, which has over 100,000 clones, over 80% seen once. Material: peripheral blood. These TCRs come from a human donor in a cohort sampled during active COVID-19.

The chain couples TRBV11-2 to TRBJ2-7; tentative D call: TRBD2 (6 bases). The V gene lost 2 bases and the J gene lost 5 bases, with 13 bases spanning the gap. The V gene's germline CDR1 is SGHAT and CDR2 FQNNGV. This CDR3 has 14 residues. CDR3 in DNA: TGTGCCAGCAGCTTAACGGGAGCCGTAAACGAGCAGTACTTC. It encodes CASSLTGAVNEQYF.

This clone was seen just once. This chain connects TRBV6-6 to TRBJ2-5; 8 positions agree with TRBD1. Germline V gives CDR1 MNHNY, CDR2 SVGAGI (reference sequence). V gave up 9 bases and J gave up 2 bases; unmatched junction bases: 5. CDR3 length equals 13 residues. The CDR3 is CASKDRVQETQYF. The CDR3 DNA sequence: TGTGCCAGTAAGGACAGGGTACAAGAGACCCAGTACTTC.

The rearrangement joins TRBV7-2 to TRBJ2-7; 10 bases match TRBD2. Germline assignment: CDR1 SGHTA and CDR2 FQGNSA. The ends lost 1 base at V and 5 bases at J; junction bases unmatched: 5. This CDR3 has 15 amino acids. The DNA for the CDR3 is TGTGCCAGCAGCTTAGTTCCTAGCGGGAGCCACGAGCAGTACTTC. Translating gives CASSLVPSGSHEQYF.

This sequence joins TRBV29-1 and TRBJ2-1; TRBD2 might be the D (5 bases). V shed 6 bases and J shed 8 bases, with 23 bases lying between them. The CDR3 is 15 residues long. Per germline, CDR1 SQVTM and CDR2 ANQGSEA. The CDR3 here is CSVESPSGSVDEQFF. The CDR3 coding sequence is TGCAGCGTGGAGAGCCCCAGCGGAAGTGTTGATGAGCAGTTCTTC.

This chain connects TRBV19 to TRBJ2-3; the match to TRBD1 covers 9 bases. Looked up from germline, CDR1 is LNHDA and CDR2 is SQIVND (reference sequence). The CDR3 length is 17 residues. The V gene end was trimmed by 3 bases and the J gene end by 2 bases; junction bases not matched to a gene: 9. CDR3 DNA: TGTGCCAGTAGTATTCCCCTTTGGACAGGGGTCACAGATACGCAGTATTTT. This encodes CASSIPLWTGVTDTQYF.

The chain is built from TRBV7-2 and TRBJ1-2, with 8 nucleotides matching TRBD1. With V trimmed by 5 bases and J by 7 bases, 9 bases remained unmatched. The CDR3 is made up of 14 amino acids. Germline CDR1 is SGHTA and CDR2 is FQGNSA. CDR3 sequence reads: CASSLGQGGVGYTF. CDR3 nucleotide sequence: TGTGCCAGCAGCCTAGGACAGGGAGGTGTTGGCTACACCTTC.

The gene calls are TRBV10-2 and TRBJ2-1; 7 positions match TRBD2. V trimming: 6 bases; J trimming: 3 bases; junction bases outside the gene matches: 5. The CDR3 spans 14 residues. CDR1 is WSHSY, CDR2 SAAADI, per germline. CDR3 nucleotides: TGCGCCAGCAGGCAGGGAGGGGTCTACAATGAGCAGTTCTTC. Translated: CASRQGGVYNEQFF.

The V gene is TRBV28, the J gene TRBJ1-5; 8 nucleotides match TRBD1. Germline CDR1 and CDR2: MDHEN and SYDVKM. The CDR3 is 19 residues long. V was clipped by 1 base and J by 0 bases; unmatched bases: 11. The CDR3 DNA reads TGTGCCAGCAGTTTATTTCCGTGGACAGGGCGATATAGCAATCAGCCCCAGCATTTT. Amino acids: CASSLFPWTGRYSNQPQHF.

V and J are TRBV5-4 and TRBJ1-1, with a possible D match to TRBD1 (6 bases). The germline V gene encodes CDR1 SGHNT and CDR2 YYREEE (reference sequence). V was trimmed by 4 bases and J by 6 bases, leaving 22 bases between them. This CDR3 comprises 16 residues. CDR3 bases: TGTGCCAGCAGCCTCGGATCACGGCCCAACAGGGCTGAAGCTTTCTTT. Protein: CASSLGSRPNRAEAFF.

The chain joins TRBV6-5 to TRBJ1-2; TRBD1 is a possible D gene (6 bases). Trimming pared 2 bases from V and 8 bases from J, leaving 12 bases between. Germline V CDR1 and CDR2: MNHEY, SVGAGI. This CDR3 is built from 13 residues. The chain's CDR3 is CASSYQGLLGYTF. In DNA form, the CDR3 reads TGTGCCAGCAGTTACCAGGGGTTGTTGGGCTACACCTTC.

The chain carries TRBV4-2 and TRBJ1-2, with unresolved D. Germline CDR1 is LGHNA and CDR2 is YNFKEQ. CDR3 length: 14 residues. The V gene lost 0 bases and the J gene lost 5 bases, with 10 bases spanning the gap. The CDR3 loop is CASSQERVAYGYTF. The CDR3 coding sequence is TGTGCCAGCAGCCAAGAACGGGTCGCTTATGGCTACACCTTC.

The J gene is TRBJ1-5, the V gene TRBV2; TRBD1 might be the D (5 bases). The germline V gene encodes CDR1 SNHLY and CDR2 FYNNEI. The CDR3 is 14 residues long. V was trimmed by 7 bases and J by 0 bases, leaving 10 bases between them. The CDR3 reads CASMGRGSNQPQHF. The CDR3 DNA sequence: TGTGCCAGCATGGGGCGGGGTAGCAATCAGCCCCAGCATTTT.

This chain connects TRBV29-1 to TRBJ1-2, with TRBD1 matching over 8 bases. CDR3 size: 14 residues. The V and J ends lost 4 bases and 4 bases, in that order; junction bases with no gene match: 8. Germline V gene sequence: CDR1 SQVTM, CDR2 ANQGSEA. The DNA for the CDR3 is TGCAGCGTTGGAGATTGGACAGGGCCCTATGGCTACACCTTC. Its protein product is CSVGDWTGPYGYTF.

The chain has TRBV4-1 and TRBJ2-1; 10 nucleotides agree with TRBD1. Trimming at V came to 1 base and at J to 4 bases, leaving 1 base not matched to a gene. The CDR3 has 15 residues. Germline loops: CDR1 MGHRA, CDR2 YSYEKL. The DNA for the CDR3 is TGCGCCAGCAGCCAAGGGGACAGGGGTTACAATGAGCAGTTCTTC. This sequence encodes CASSQGDRGYNEQFF.

V and J are TRBV5-6 and TRBJ1-2; TRBD1 aligns across 7 bases. Germline V lookup: CDR1 SGHDT, CDR2 YYEEEE. J lost 1 base, V lost 4 bases, and 13 bases had no gene match. This CDR3 region has 17 residues. CDR3 in DNA: TGTGCCAGCAGCCTCCCGGGTGGAGGGGGCAGTAACTATGGCTACACCTTC. It is translated as CASSLPGGGGSNYGYTF.

V and J are TRBV14 and TRBJ1-1; D is unresolved. The V and J ends lost 0 bases and 4 bases respectively, with 9 bases between them. Germline loops: CDR1 SGHDN, CDR2 FVKESK. This CDR3 has 14 amino acids. The CDR3 is CASSQDSTVTEAFF. CDR3 coding DNA: TGTGCCAGCAGCCAAGATAGTACGGTCACTGAAGCTTTCTTT.

The rearrangement links TRBV4-1 to TRBJ1-5; a possible D gene is TRBD1 (5 bases). CDR3 length: 15 amino acids. In germline, CDR1 is MGHRA, CDR2 YSYEKL. Trimming left V 1 base short and J 0 bases short, with 7 bases between. CDR3 amino acids: CASSQVRDSNQPQHF. The CDR3 DNA sequence: TGCGCCAGCAGCCAAGTCAGGGATAGCAATCAGCCCCAGCATTTT.

The chain joins TRBV7-9 to TRBJ2-1; a possible D gene is TRBD2 (6 bases). Germline loops: CDR1 SEHNR, CDR2 FQNEAQ (reference sequence). CDR3 length: 16 residues. Trimming removed 4 bases from V and 8 bases from J, with 21 bases in between. The CDR3 loop is CASSSPQDGGTDEQFF. In DNA, the CDR3 is TGTGCCAGCAGCTCGCCCCAAGACGGGGGTACAGATGAGCAGTTCTTC.

The J gene is TRBJ1-2, the V gene TRBV7-2, with unresolved D. The CDR3 loop spans 13 amino acids. V was cut by 1 base and J by 4 bases, with 7 bases left in between. CDR1 and CDR2 from the germline V gene are SGHTA and FQGNSA. The CDR3 DNA is TGTGCCAGCAGCTTAGGGTCGGTCTATGGCTACACCTTC. Translated, it gives CASSLGSVYGYTF.

The CDR3 nucleotides read TGTGCCAGCAGTGTTGGTCCCGGGGCCGGGGAGCTGTTTTTT. It encodes CASSVGPGAGELFF. The chain employs TRBV6-4 and TRBJ2-2; D possibly corresponds to TRBD2 (5 bases). CDR3 length: 14 residues. Germline CDR1 is MRHNA and CDR2 is SNTAGT. Trimming removed 4 bases from V and 6 bases from J, with 12 bases in between.

The genes are TRBV5-1 and TRBJ1-1, with 9 bases aligning to TRBD1. Germline V gene sequence: CDR1 SGHRS, CDR2 YFSETQ. This CDR3 is 16 amino acids long. V dropped 4 bases and J dropped 1; count of bases not matched to a gene: 8. The CDR3 spells CASSPRQGEGNTEAFF. In nucleotides, the CDR3 is TGCGCCAGCAGCCCCAGACAGGGGGAGGGGAACACTGAAGCTTTCTTT.

The V gene is TRBV7-8, the J gene TRBJ1-2, with TRBD1 as a possible D gene (6 bases). CDR3 length equals 14 residues. V lost 6 bases and J lost 0, with 11 bases in between. Germline loops: CDR1 SGHVS, CDR2 FQNEAQ. The CDR3 DNA reads TGTGCCAGCAGTTTGACAGGAGCTAACTATGGCTACACCTTC. Protein: CASSLTGANYGYTF.

The chain couples TRBV5-1 to TRBJ2-5; perhaps TRBD1 as D (6 bases). The germline V gene encodes CDR1 SGHRS and CDR2 YFSETQ. The CDR3 sequence is 14 residues long. V lost 4 bases to trimming and J lost 1 base, with 11 bases between them. This CDR3 is CASSTGQPQETQYF. CDR3 DNA: TGCGCCAGCAGCACAGGACAGCCCCAAGAGACCCAGTACTTC.

The J gene is TRBJ1-1, the V gene TRBV7-9; maybe TRBD1 (5 bases). The V gene lost 2 bases and the J gene lost 1 base, with 11 bases spanning the gap. The germline gives CDR1 SEHNR, CDR2 FQNEAQ (reference sequence). This CDR3 has 15 amino acids. CDR3 in amino acids: CASSLLSGGNTEAFF. CDR3 bases: TGTGCCAGCAGCTTACTTTCCGGGGGGAACACTGAAGCTTTCTTT.

The chain couples TRBV5-4 to TRBJ2-2, with TRBD1 matching 11 bases. The trim removed 4 bases at V and 3 bases at J, leaving 5 bases unmatched. This CDR3 has 16 residues. Per the germline V gene, CDR1 is SGHNT and CDR2 is YYREEE (reference sequence). CDR3 in amino acids: CASSPRTGGDTGELFF. The CDR3 nucleotides are TGTGCCAGCAGCCCTCGGACAGGGGGCGACACCGGGGAGCTGTTTTTT.

The CDR3 DNA reads TGCGCCAGCACACTACTAAACACCGGGGAGCTGTTTTTT. It specifies CASTLLNTGELFF. V and J are TRBV5-1 and TRBJ2-2; D gene ambiguous. This CDR3 has 13 amino acids. The germline V and J ends were trimmed by 6 bases and 2 bases, with 8 bases remaining between them. The germline V gene encodes CDR1 SGHRS and CDR2 YFSETQ.

The chain combines TRBV9 with TRBJ2-1; 10 bases fit TRBD2. Losses at the gene ends were 3 bases for V and 12 bases for J; bases not matched to a gene: 12. Germline values: CDR1 SGDLS, CDR2 YYNGEE. The length of the CDR3 is 15 residues. The CDR3 loop reads CASSASGRAGFGQFF. CDR3 DNA: TGTGCCAGCAGCGCCAGCGGGAGGGCCGGGTTTGGGCAGTTCTTC.

V usage is TRBV11-3 and J usage is TRBJ2-3, with D possibly being TRBD2 (5 bases). Germline CDR1 is SGHNT and CDR2 is YENEEA. The CDR3 has 13 residues. V shed 6 bases and J shed 6 bases, with 13 bases lying between them. CDR3 region: CASSGGRLDTQYF. The CDR3, as DNA: TGTGCCAGCAGTGGAGGAAGGCTTGATACGCAGTATTTT.

This clone was seen many times. The rearrangement links TRBV7-9 to TRBJ2-6; perhaps TRBD1 as D (6 bases). The germline V gene encodes CDR1 SEHNR and CDR2 FQNEAQ (reference sequence). The CDR3 spans 15 residues. V lost 1 base, J lost 4 bases, and 8 bases lay in between. CDR3 sequence (DNA): TGTGCCAGCAGCTTAGTGGGGGCCGGGGCCAACGTCCTGACTTTC. This sequence encodes CASSLVGAGANVLTF.